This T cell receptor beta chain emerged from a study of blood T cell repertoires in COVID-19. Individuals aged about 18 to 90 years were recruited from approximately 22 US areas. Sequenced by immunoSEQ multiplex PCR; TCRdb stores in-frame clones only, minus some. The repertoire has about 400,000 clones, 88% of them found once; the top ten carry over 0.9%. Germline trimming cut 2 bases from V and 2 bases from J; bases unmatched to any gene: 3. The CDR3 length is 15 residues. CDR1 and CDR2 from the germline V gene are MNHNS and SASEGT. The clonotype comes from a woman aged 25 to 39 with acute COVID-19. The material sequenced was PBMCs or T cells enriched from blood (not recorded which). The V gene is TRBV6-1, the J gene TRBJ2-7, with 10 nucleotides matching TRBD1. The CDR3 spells CASSELGTGAYEQYF. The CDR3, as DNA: TGTGCCAGCAGTGAACTTGGGACAGGGGCCTACGAGCAGTACTTC.